The next 23 T cell receptor beta chains were all read from a single sample in a study of regulatory T cells in long-lasting Graves disease. Time point defined: newly diagnosed GD, antithyroid drugs for less than 3 months. PBMCs were the source of the RNA used for TCR sequencing. Library construction for TCR beta used iRepertoire HTBI primers and Arm-PCR of CDR3 regions. TCRdb called the multiplex PCR reads again in MiXCR, with one record for every CDR3 protein. The profile shows 550,000 to 600,000 distinct CDR3 sequences, approximately 16% of them singletons. These same records also appear under a second study, on T cells in Graves' hyperthyroidism and ophthalmopathy.

The starting material was peripheral blood mononuclear cells (PBMCs), obtained at new diagnosis, from a patient treated with antithyroid drugs. Every receptor here comes from a young man with Graves disease.

The chain uses TRBV5-1 and TRBJ2-1; no clear D. CDR1 and CDR2 (germline): SGHRS, YFSETQ. V was cut by 7 bases and J by 7 bases, with 12 bases left in between. There are 12 residues in the CDR3. CDR3 residues: CASQDLRNEQFF. The CDR3 DNA sequence: TGCGCCAGCCAGGACCTGAGGAATGAGCAGTTCTTC.

The V and J genes are TRBV7-8 and TRBJ2-2, with TRBD1 as a possible D gene (6 bases). V was pared by 3 bases and J by 0 bases, with 14 bases between. Germline V gene lookup returns CDR1 SGHVS and CDR2 FQNEAQ. The CDR3 has 17 residues. The CDR3 sequence is CASSLDRGYANTGELFF. The CDR3 DNA sequence: TGTGCCAGCAGCTTGGATAGGGGGTACGCGAACACCGGGGAGCTGTTTTTT.

This clonotype was detected ten times or more. The chain carries TRBV30 and TRBJ1-1; 7 positions match TRBD1. V shed 0 bases and J 4 bases; nucleotides not matched to a gene: 2. Germline V gene data show CDR1 as GTSNPN and CDR2 as SVGIG (reference sequence). The CDR3 covers 13 residues. CDR3 region: CAWSVYRGTEAFF. DNA of the CDR3: TGTGCCTGGAGTGTATACAGGGGCACTGAAGCTTTCTTT. Full variable domain (remainder filled in from reference TRBV30 and TRBJ1-1): SQTIHQWPATLVQPVGSPLSLECTVEGTSNPNLYWYRQAAGRGLQLLFYSVGIGQISSEVPQNLSASRPQDRQFILSSKKLLLSDSGFYLCAWSVYRGTEAFFGQGTRLTVV.

This clonotype was seen many times. The rearrangement joins TRBV27 to TRBJ2-7; 10 nucleotides agree with TRBD2. Germline values: CDR1 MNHEY, CDR2 SMNVEV (reference sequence). V lost 7 bases, J lost 4 bases, and 10 bases stayed unmatched. This CDR3 is built from 15 residues. The CDR3 sequence: CASTPSSGSQYEQYF. CDR3 bases: TGTGCCAGCACCCCATCTAGCGGGAGTCAATACGAGCAGTACTTC.

This clonotype has a handful of counts. The chain recombines TRBV6-9 with TRBJ2-1; 14 nucleotides match TRBD2. Germline V lookup: CDR1 MNHGY, CDR2 SVAAGI. Germline trimming cut 3 bases from V and 8 bases from J; bases unmatched to any gene: 9. This CDR3 comprises 17 residues. The CDR3 loop is CASSYRPGLAGAYEQFF. Written as DNA, the CDR3 is TGTGCCAGCAGTTACCGCCCGGGACTAGCGGGAGCATATGAGCAGTTCTTC.

The J gene is TRBJ1-2, the V gene TRBV29-1; D might be TRBD1 (6 bases). In germline, CDR1 is SQVTM, CDR2 ANQGSEA. The CDR3 consists of 13 residues. Between the trimmed V and J ends, which lost 5 bases and 4 bases, there was a span of 14 bases. CDR3 amino acids: CSVKTGHSYGYTF. The CDR3 DNA sequence: TGCAGCGTTAAGACGGGACATTCCTATGGCTACACCTTC.

This clonotype showed up many times. This rearrangement joins TRBV12-3 or TRBV12-4 to TRBJ2-2; TRBD2 matches 11 bases. The J segment lost 3 bases and the V segment lost 3 bases, leaving 3 bases of the junction unmatched. The length of the CDR3 is 16 residues. CDR3 sequence (DNA): TGTGCCAGCAGTTTCTCTAGCGGGAGGTACACCGGGGAGCTGTTTTTT. It encodes CASSFSSGRYTGELFF.

This clonotype was recorded many times. The gene calls are TRBV5-5 and TRBJ2-1; tentatively, D is TRBD2 (6 bases). The CDR3 length is 17 residues. Trimming took off 0 bases at V and 6 bases at J, with 19 bases between the two ends. Germline lookup yields CDR1 SGHKS and CDR2 YYEKEE (reference sequence). In DNA, the CDR3 is TGTGCCAGCAGCTTGGACCCTACGGGAGTAGGATCCAATGAGCAGTTCTTC. Amino acid sequence: CASSLDPTGVGSNEQFF.

The rearrangement joins TRBV11-2 to TRBJ2-3; a weak D match, TRBD2 (5 bases). Germline lookup yields CDR1 SGHAT and CDR2 FQNNGV. The V and J ends lost 5 bases and 1 base respectively, with 13 bases between them. The CDR3 totals 15 residues. CDR3 amino acids: CASSPTRVGTDTQYF. CDR3 coding DNA: TGTGCCAGCAGCCCCACTAGAGTTGGCACAGATACGCAGTATTTT.

The V call is TRBV4-2, the J call TRBJ1-2; TRBD1 matches at 11 bases. J was trimmed by 4 bases and V by 4 bases; bases with no gene match: 5. The CDR3 totals 15 residues. Germline CDR1 is LGHNA and CDR2 is YNFKEQ. CDR3 in amino acids: CASSRRTGGLYGYTF. CDR3 coding DNA: TGTGCCAGCAGCCGACGGACAGGGGGCCTCTATGGCTACACCTTC.

This clonotype was recorded a few times. The gene calls are TRBV20-1 and TRBJ2-6; D is undetermined. V was shortened by 7 bases and J by 1 base, with 5 bases between the two germline ends. This CDR3 region has 12 residues. CDR1 is DFQATT, CDR2 SNEGSKA, per germline (reference sequence). CDR3 nucleotide sequence: TGCAGTGGGGCGTCTGGGGCCAACGTCCTGACTTTC. This codes for CSGASGANVLTF.

In this sample, this clonotype turned up a few times. The chain recombines TRBV4-2 with TRBJ2-2; D remains ambiguous. This CDR3 region has 16 residues. The V and J ends lost 0 bases and 4 bases respectively, with 12 bases between them. From germline, CDR1 is LGHNA and CDR2 YNFKEQ. The CDR3 DNA is TGTGCCAGCAGCCAAGACGGCCAGCACGGCACCGGGGAGCTGTTTTTT. Residues: CASSQDGQHGTGELFF.

At least ten counts were recorded for this clonotype. V usage is TRBV20-1 and J usage is TRBJ2-3; 11 nucleotides align to TRBD2. J lost 1 base, V lost 0 bases, and 12 bases had no gene match. The CDR3 consists of 19 residues. The germline CDR1 and CDR2 sequences are DFQATT and SNEGSKA (reference sequence). The CDR3 bases are TGCAGTGCTAGAGATAGCACCATACTAGCGGGAGTTCGCACAGATACGCAGTATTTT. Translated: CSARDSTILAGVRTDTQYF.

The sample holds a few counts of this clonotype. V is TRBV28 and J is TRBJ1-1; TRBD1 might be the D (5 bases). The germline V gene encodes CDR1 MDHEN and CDR2 SYDVKM. CDR3 length: 16 amino acids. With 7 bases removed from V and 5 bases from J, the gap between germline ends came to 23 bases. The CDR3, as DNA: TGTGCCAGCATATCCCCTCGGGGGGGTTTGTGGACTGAAGCTTTCTTT. Translating gives CASISPRGGLWTEAFF.

The chain carries TRBV5-1 and TRBJ2-2, with D possibly being TRBD2 (6 bases). The CDR3 sequence is 14 residues long. CDR1 and CDR2 (germline): SGHRS, YFSETQ. The V end was cut by 0 bases, the J end by 7 bases, with 10 bases between. CDR3 DNA sequence: TGCGCCAGCAGCTTGGTATTAGCGGACGGGGAGCTGTTTTTT. This codes for CASSLVLADGELFF.

Many counts were recorded for this clonotype. The CDR3 DNA follows: TGTGCCAGCAGAACCGGGACAGGGTACCTCTCACCCCTCCACTTT. Protein product: CASRTGTGYLSPLHF. The chain uses TRBV6-1 and TRBJ1-6, with 9 bases matching TRBD1. Germline CDR1 MNHNS, CDR2 SASEGT. The CDR3 contains 15 residues. V trimming: 6 bases; J trimming: 10 bases; junction bases outside the gene matches: 10.

This clonotype was observed many times. V and J are TRBV6-1 and TRBJ1-2; D gene ambiguous. The V end lost 2 bases, the J end lost 7 bases, and 11 bases lay between the germline ends. Germline CDR1 MNHNS, CDR2 SASEGT. The CDR3 covers 13 residues. CDR3 in amino acids: CASSEIQRGGYTF. In nucleotides, the CDR3 is TGTGCCAGCAGTGAAATTCAGCGGGGTGGCTACACCTTC.

This clonotype was observed at least ten times. V usage is TRBV11-2 and J usage is TRBJ2-2; 11 bases line up with TRBD2. Germline CDR1 SGHAT, CDR2 FQNNGV. The CDR3 spans 15 residues. The ends lost 5 bases at V and 6 bases at J; junction bases unmatched: 5. The CDR3 DNA is TGTGCCAGCAGCCCAACTAGCGGGAGACCCGGGGAGCTGTTTTTT. As protein: CASSPTSGRPGELFF.

This clonotype was detected only a few times. CDR3 sequence reads: CASSQRTGRGTGELFF. The CDR3 DNA is TGTGCCAGCAGCCAGAGGACAGGGAGGGGCACCGGGGAGCTGTTTTTT. This chain joins TRBV3-1 and TRBJ2-2; tentative D call: TRBD1 (8 bases). Trimming pared 3 bases from V and 4 bases from J, leaving 15 bases between. Germline loops: CDR1 LGHDT, CDR2 YNNKEL (reference sequence). The CDR3 sequence is 16 residues long.

This clonotype was observed many times. This chain uses TRBV6-2 or TRBV6-3 with TRBJ1-1; 9 bases fit TRBD1. V dropped 8 bases and J dropped 5; count of bases not matched to a gene: 6. Germline CDR1 MNHEY, CDR2 SVGEGT. CDR3 length equals 13 residues. The CDR3 loop is CASGDRERTEAFF. The CDR3 coding sequence is TGTGCCAGCGGGGACAGGGAGAGGACTGAAGCTTTCTTT.

This sequence joins TRBV10-1 and TRBJ1-6; D is uncertain. The CDR3 contains 15 residues. Per the germline V gene, CDR1 is WNHNN and CDR2 is SYGVQD (reference sequence). The V and J ends lost 3 bases and 6 bases respectively, with 12 bases between them. CDR3 sequence: CASSDGGGSNSPLHF. The CDR3 nucleotides are TGCGCCAGCAGTGATGGAGGAGGGAGTAATTCACCCCTCCACTTT.

This clonotype has more than one count but fewer than ten. J is TRBJ1-2 and V is TRBV20-1; tentatively, D is TRBD1 (5 bases). Trimming shortened V by 8 bases and J by 2 bases, and 21 bases separated the two germline ends. From germline, CDR1 is DFQATT and CDR2 SNEGSKA (reference sequence). The CDR3 spans 15 residues. The CDR3 here is CSTTPTEKSNYGYTF. The CDR3, as DNA: TGCAGTACAACACCGACAGAAAAATCAAACTATGGCTACACCTTC.

J is TRBJ2-1 and V is TRBV9; TRBD1 matches at 9 bases. The junction had 4 bases not matched to a gene; V was cut back by 3 bases and J by 3 bases. The CDR3 has 15 amino acids. Germline values: CDR1 SGDLS, CDR2 YYNGEE. CDR3: CASSAGQGYYNEQFF. In nucleotides, the CDR3 is TGTGCCAGCAGCGCGGGACAGGGATACTACAATGAGCAGTTCTTC.